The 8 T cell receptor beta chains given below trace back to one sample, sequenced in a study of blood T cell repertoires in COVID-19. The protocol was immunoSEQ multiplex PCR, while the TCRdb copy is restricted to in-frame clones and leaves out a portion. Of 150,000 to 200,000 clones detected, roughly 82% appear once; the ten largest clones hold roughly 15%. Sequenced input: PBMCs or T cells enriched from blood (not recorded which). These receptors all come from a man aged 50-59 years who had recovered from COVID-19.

CDR3 DNA sequence: TGTGCCAGCAGCGTAGCTAGGTACAACACTGAAGCTTTCTTT. This encodes CASSVARYNTEAFF. The chain is built from TRBV9 and TRBJ1-1; no definite D call. The CDR3 contains 14 residues. Germline values: CDR1 SGDLS, CDR2 YYNGEE. V lost 0 bases and J 2 bases, leaving 8 bases between the germline ends. Supplemented by reference TRBV9 and TRBJ1-1, the full variable domain reads DSGVTQTPKHLITATGQRVTLRCSPRSGDLSVYWYQQSLDQGLQFLIQYYNGEERAKGNILERFSAQQFPDLHSELNLSSLELGDSALYFCASSVARYNTEAFFGQGTRLTVV.

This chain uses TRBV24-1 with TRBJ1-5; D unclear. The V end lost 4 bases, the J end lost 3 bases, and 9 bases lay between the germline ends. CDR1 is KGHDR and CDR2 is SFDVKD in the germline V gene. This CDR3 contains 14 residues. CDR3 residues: CATSDPQNNQPQHF. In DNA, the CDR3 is TGTGCCACCAGTGACCCCCAGAACAATCAGCCCCAGCATTTT.

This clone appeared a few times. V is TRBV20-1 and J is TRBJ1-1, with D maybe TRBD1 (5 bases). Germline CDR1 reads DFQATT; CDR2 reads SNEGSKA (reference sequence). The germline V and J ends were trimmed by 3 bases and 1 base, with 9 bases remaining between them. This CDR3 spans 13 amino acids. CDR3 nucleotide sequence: TGCAGTGCTAGTCAGGGCAAGAACACTGAAGCTTTCTTT. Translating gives CSASQGKNTEAFF.

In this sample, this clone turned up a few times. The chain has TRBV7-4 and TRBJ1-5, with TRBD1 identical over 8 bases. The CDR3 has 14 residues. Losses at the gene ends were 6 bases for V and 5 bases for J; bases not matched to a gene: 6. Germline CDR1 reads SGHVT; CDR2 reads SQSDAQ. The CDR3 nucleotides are TGTGCCAGCAGAAGGACAGGGCTGGATCAGCCCCAGCATTTT. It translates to CASRRTGLDQPQHF.

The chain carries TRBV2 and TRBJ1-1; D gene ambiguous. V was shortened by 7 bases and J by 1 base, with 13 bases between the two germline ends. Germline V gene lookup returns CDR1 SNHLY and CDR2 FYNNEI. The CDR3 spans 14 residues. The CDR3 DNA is TGTGCCAGCAACGCGAGAGCGGGGAACACTGAAGCTTTCTTT. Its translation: CASNARAGNTEAFF.

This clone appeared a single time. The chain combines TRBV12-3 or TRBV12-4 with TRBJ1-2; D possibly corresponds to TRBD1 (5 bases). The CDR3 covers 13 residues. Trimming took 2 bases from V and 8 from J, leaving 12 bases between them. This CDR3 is CASSLLGGRGYTF. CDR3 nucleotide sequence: TGTGCCAGCAGTTTACTGGGGGGACGCGGCTACACCTTC.

The CDR3 bases are TGCGCCAGCAGCCCCGGCCAGGGTAATGCGGTCGATGAGCAGTTCTTC. Translating it yields CASSPGQGNAVDEQFF. This chain connects TRBV5-1 to TRBJ2-1, with a possible D match to TRBD1 (5 bases). The germline V and J ends were trimmed by 4 bases and 8 bases, with 22 bases remaining between them. CDR1 is SGHRS, CDR2 YFSETQ, per germline. The CDR3 loop spans 16 amino acids.

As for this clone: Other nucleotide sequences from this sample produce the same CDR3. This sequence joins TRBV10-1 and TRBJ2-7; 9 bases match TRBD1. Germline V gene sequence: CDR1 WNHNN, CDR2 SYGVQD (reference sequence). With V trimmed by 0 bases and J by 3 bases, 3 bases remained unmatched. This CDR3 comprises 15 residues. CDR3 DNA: TGCGCCAGCAGTGAGTCGGGACAGGGAAGCTACGAGCAGTACTTC. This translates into CASSESGQGSYEQYF.